The sequence of this TCR beta chain was determined in a study of Ad26.COV2.S vaccination and SARS-CoV-2 variants. TCRdb's table, derived via immunoSEQ multiplex PCR, lists solely in-frame clones and lacks some. Of 300,000 to 350,000 clones listed, under 90% are singletons. The CDR3 covers 15 residues. CDR1 and CDR2 (germline): SGHDN, FVKESK. V lost 5 bases, J lost 4 bases, and 17 bases lay in between. Stated treatment: about 20 received Ad26.COV2.S at low or high dose, single or two shots; about 5 received placebo; per-sample allocation not given. Sampling took place 63 days after the first vaccine or placebo injection.

The chain has TRBV14 and TRBJ1-1; D perhaps matches TRBD1 (5 bases). The input for sequencing was peripheral blood, taken in a trial of Ad26.COV2.S vaccine versus placebo. The clonotype comes from a person between 18 and 60 years old who received the Ad26.COV2.S COVID-19 vaccine or a placebo. CDR3 protein: CASSAIGAASTEAFF. DNA for the CDR3: TGTGCCAGCAGCGCCATAGGGGCGGCTTCCACTGAAGCTTTCTTT.